This T cell receptor (beta chain) was obtained from a study of CD8 T cells in Susac syndrome. Trimming took 0 bases from V and 6 from J, leaving 9 bases between them. Germline V lookup: CDR1 SGDLS, CDR2 YYNGEE. The CDR3 totals 13 residues. An amount of RNA that ranged from roughly 0.5 to 1 ug was reverse transcribed with random hexamers. TCRdb re-analysed the immunoSEQ multiplex PCR reads in MiXCR, keeping a single row per CDR3 protein. This repertoire shows fewer than 200,000 distinct CDR3 sequences, 91% found once; its top ten account for over 0.075%. This sequence was found in a human donor with Susac syndrome. The sample comprised CD4+ T cells from PBMCs. The chain is built from TRBV9 and TRBJ1-2; D possibly corresponds to TRBD1 (5 bases). The CDR3 here is CASSVAQGDGYTF. DNA of the CDR3: TGTGCCAGCAGCGTAGCGCAGGGAGATGGCTACACCTTC.